Listed below are T cell receptor beta chains from one sample, sequenced in a study of PD-L1 blockade in urothelial cancer. The repertoire was sequenced with immunoSEQ multiplex PCR; TCRdb's copy has only in-frame clones and lacks some. The sample comprises about 50,000 clones, roughly 80% of which are singletons, and 8.8% rests with the top ten. The sample here was PBMCs, taken around atezolizumab (anti-PD-L1) treatment. The receptors come from a man aged 70 or older with urothelial cancer. Both conserved end residues are part of each CDR3. The order of the fields is J gene, D gene, CDR3 length, V gene, clone size, CDR3 protein, CDR3 DNA. D genes are given only for firm matches. The listing skips clone size in some rows; elsewhere it reads once, few, many or a size class.

TRBJ1-1	-	13	TRBV19	-	CASSIQQNTEAFF	TGTGCCAGTAGTATTCAACAGAACACTGAAGCTTTCTTT
TRBJ2-3	TRBD2	14	TRBV5-1	-	CASRWSGGTDTQYF	TGCGCCAGCAGATGGAGCGGGGGCACAGATACGCAGTATTTT
TRBJ2-3	-	13	TRBV28	-	CASSPTGADTQYF	TGTGCCAGCAGCCCCACAGGTGCAGATACGCAGTATTTT
TRBJ2-5	TRBD1	16	TRBV2	-	CASSTPGQGAWETQYF	TGTGCCAGCAGCACCCCGGGACAGGGGGCGTGGGAGACCCAGTACTTC
TRBJ2-1	TRBD2	16	TRBV5-1	-	CASSLAGAGGGNEQFF	TGCGCCAGCAGCTTGGCCGGGGCGGGAGGCGGCAATGAGCAGTTCTTC
TRBJ1-1	-	13	TRBV7-2	-	CASSRGMNTEAFF	TGTGCCAGCAGCAGGGGTATGAACACTGAAGCTTTCTTT
TRBJ2-7	TRBD2	15	TRBV6-1	-	CASSSGRGGAYEQYF	TGTGCCAGCAGTAGCGGGAGGGGGGGGGCCTACGAGCAGTACTTC
TRBJ2-3	-	15	TRBV5-1	-	CASSLASKSTDTQYF	TGCGCCAGCAGCTTGGCTAGCAAGAGCACAGATACGCAGTATTTT
TRBJ2-7	TRBD1	15	TRBV5-1	once	CASIPTGGSSYEQYF	TGCGCCAGCATCCCAACAGGGGGGAGCTCCTACGAGCAGTACTTC
TRBJ2-4	TRBD1	15	TRBV19	-	CASSIDRQGRNIQYF	TGTGCCAGTAGTATAGATAGACAGGGAAGGAACATTCAGTACTTC
TRBJ2-5	TRBD2	16	TRBV2	-	CASSAGLAGRQETQYF	TGTGCCAGCAGTGCCGGACTAGCGGGGCGCCAAGAGACCCAGTACTTC
TRBJ2-7	TRBD2	15	TRBV7-3	-	CASSLTSSGRDEQYF	TGTGCCAGCAGCTTAACTTCCAGCGGGAGGGACGAGCAGTACTTC
TRBJ2-1	TRBD2	15	TRBV19	-	CASGTSGGWDNEQFF	TGTGCCAGTGGGACTAGCGGGGGGTGGGACAATGAGCAGTTCTTC
TRBJ2-7	TRBD1	14	TRBV7-3	-	CASSLQGESYEQYF	TGTGCCAGCAGCCTTCAGGGGGAGTCCTACGAGCAGTACTTC
TRBJ2-1	TRBD2	15	TRBV28	-	CASSTSGRWSHEQFF	TGTGCCAGCAGTACGAGCGGGAGATGGAGCCATGAGCAGTTCTTC
TRBJ2-7	TRBD2	15	TRBV10-3	many	CAISFNSGSGIEQYF	TGTGCCATCAGTTTTAATAGCGGGAGTGGGATCGAGCAGTACTTC
TRBJ2-7	-	14	TRBV5-1	-	CASSLDPGGAEQYF	TGCGCCAGCAGCTTGGATCCGGGTGGGGCCGAGCAGTACTTC
TRBJ2-7	TRBD1	15	TRBV9	-	CASSSQGDRGNEQYF	TGTGCCAGCAGCTCCCAGGGGGACAGGGGGAACGAGCAGTACTTC
TRBJ2-3	TRBD1	14	TRBV7-9	-	CASSVMTGPDTQYF	TGTGCCAGCAGCGTTATGACAGGGCCAGATACGCAGTATTTT
TRBJ2-3	-	14	TRBV12-5	-	CASGFGQSTDTQYF	TGTGCTAGTGGTTTCGGACAGAGCACAGATACGCAGTATTTT